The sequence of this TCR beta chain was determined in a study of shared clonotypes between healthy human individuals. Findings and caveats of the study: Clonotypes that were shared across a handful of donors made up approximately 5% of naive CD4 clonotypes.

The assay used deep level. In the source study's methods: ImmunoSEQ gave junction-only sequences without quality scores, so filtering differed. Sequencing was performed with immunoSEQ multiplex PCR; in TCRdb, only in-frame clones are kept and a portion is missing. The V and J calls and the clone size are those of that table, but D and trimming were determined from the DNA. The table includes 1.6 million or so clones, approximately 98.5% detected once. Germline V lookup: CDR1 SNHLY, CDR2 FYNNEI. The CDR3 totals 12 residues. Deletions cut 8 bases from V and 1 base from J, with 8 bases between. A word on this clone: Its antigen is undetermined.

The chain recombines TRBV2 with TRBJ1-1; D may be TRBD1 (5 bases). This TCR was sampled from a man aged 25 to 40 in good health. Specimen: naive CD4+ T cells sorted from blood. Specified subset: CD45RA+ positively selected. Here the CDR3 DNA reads TGTGCCAGCGACAGAGCGAACACTGAAGCTTTCTTT. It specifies CASDRANTEAFF.